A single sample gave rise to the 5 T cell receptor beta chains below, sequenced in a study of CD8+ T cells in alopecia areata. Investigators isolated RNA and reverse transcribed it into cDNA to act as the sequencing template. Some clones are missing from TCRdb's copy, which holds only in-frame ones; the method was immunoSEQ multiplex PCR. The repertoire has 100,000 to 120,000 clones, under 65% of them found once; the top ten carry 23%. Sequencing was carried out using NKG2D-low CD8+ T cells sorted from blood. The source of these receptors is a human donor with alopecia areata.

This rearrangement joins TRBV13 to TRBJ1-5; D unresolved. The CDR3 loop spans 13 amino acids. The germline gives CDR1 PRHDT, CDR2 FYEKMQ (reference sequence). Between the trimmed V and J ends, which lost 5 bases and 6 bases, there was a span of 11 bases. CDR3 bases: TGTGCCAGCAGCCAAGGAAGGGTTCAGCCCCAGCATTTT. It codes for CASSQGRVQPQHF.

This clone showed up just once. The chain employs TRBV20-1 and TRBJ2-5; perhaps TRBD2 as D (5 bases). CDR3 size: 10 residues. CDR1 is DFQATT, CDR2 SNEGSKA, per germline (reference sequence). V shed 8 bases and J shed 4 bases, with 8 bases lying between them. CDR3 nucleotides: TGCAGTACTGGAGGAGAGACCCAGTACTTC. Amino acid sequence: CSTGGETQYF.

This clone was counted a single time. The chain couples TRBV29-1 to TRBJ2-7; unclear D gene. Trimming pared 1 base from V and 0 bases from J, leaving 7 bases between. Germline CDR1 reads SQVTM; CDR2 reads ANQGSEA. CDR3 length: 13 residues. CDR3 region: CSVEGQPSYEQYF. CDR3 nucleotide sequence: TGCAGCGTTGAAGGCCAGCCCTCCTACGAGCAGTACTTC.

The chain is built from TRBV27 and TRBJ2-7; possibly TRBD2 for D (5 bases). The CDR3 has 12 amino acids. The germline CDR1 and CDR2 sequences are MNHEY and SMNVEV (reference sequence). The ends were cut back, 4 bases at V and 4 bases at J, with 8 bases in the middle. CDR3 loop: CASSSTNYEQYF. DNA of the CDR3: TGTGCCAGCAGTTCGACTAATTACGAGCAGTACTTC.

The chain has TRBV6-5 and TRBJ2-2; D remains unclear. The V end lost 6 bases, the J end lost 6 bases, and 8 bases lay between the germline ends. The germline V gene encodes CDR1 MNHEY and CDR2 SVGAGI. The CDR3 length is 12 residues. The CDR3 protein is CASRLSAGELFF. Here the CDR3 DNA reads TGTGCCAGCAGGTTGTCCGCCGGGGAGCTGTTTTTT.